The following is a T cell receptor (beta chain) sequence with its context. Its antigen is as yet unknown. The sample originates from a study of post-analysis software for immune sequencing data. Germline loops: CDR1 WSHSY, CDR2 SAAADI. V lost 2 bases and J 0 bases, leaving 5 bases between the germline ends. The CDR3 extends over 14 amino acids. Included in the TCR beta cDNA libraries were unique molecular identifiers. Between about 0.9 and 11 million T cells gave rise to 450,000 to 650,000 cDNA molecules. TCRdb used MiXCR to reprocess the PCR reads, holding one entry per CDR3 protein. The sample consists of hundreds of thousands of distinct CDR3 sequences, 25% to 30% of them appearing once. Study-wide results and caveats: Patients showed TRBV5-6, TRBV5-1 and TRBV20-1 among roughly 5 TRBV segments more frequent than in controls. When compared against controls, multiple sclerosis patients showed significantly lower normalized Chao1 diversity.

V is TRBV10-2 and J is TRBJ2-4; D call uncertain. The specimen sequenced was blood. The sequence came from a girl aged 5-17 years with multiple sclerosis. This CDR3 is CASSEELAKNIQYF. The CDR3 bases are TGCGCCAGCAGTGAGGAATTAGCCAAAAACATTCAGTACTTC.